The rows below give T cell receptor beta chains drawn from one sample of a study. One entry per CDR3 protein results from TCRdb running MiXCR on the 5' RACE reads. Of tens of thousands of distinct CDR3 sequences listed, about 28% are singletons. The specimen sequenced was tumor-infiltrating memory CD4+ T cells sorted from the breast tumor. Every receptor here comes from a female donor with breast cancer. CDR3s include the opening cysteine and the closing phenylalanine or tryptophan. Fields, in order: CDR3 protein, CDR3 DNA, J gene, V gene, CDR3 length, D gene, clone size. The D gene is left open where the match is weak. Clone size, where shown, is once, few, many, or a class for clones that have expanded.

CDR3aa: CASRNRMGTSNEKLFF
CDR3nt: TGTGCCAGCAGAAATCGAATGGGGACGTCAAATGAAAAACTGTTTTTT
j_gene: TRBJ1-4
v_gene: TRBV6-1
len: 16
d_gene: .
abundance: few

CDR3aa: CASSETGGSQPQHF
CDR3nt: TGTGCCAGCAGTGAAACGGGGGGGAGTCAGCCCCAGCATTTT
j_gene: TRBJ1-5
v_gene: TRBV2
len: 14
d_gene: .
abundance: few

CDR3aa: CASSLVRTDLTEAFF
CDR3nt: TGCGCCAGCAGCTTGGTACGGACAGATCTCACTGAAGCTTTCTTT
j_gene: TRBJ1-1
v_gene: TRBV5-1
len: 15
d_gene: .
abundance: .

CDR3aa: CASSSRLAEPDRRETQYF
CDR3nt: TGTGCCAGCAGTTCCAGACTAGCGGAGCCCGACAGGAGGGAGACCCAGTACTTC
j_gene: TRBJ2-5
v_gene: TRBV28
len: 18
d_gene: TRBD2
abundance: .

CDR3aa: CASSAHNQPQHF
CDR3nt: TGTGCCAGCAGTGCTCACAATCAGCCCCAGCATTTT
j_gene: TRBJ1-5
v_gene: TRBV6-1
len: 12
d_gene: .
abundance: few

CDR3aa: CASSLSARENIQYF
CDR3nt: TGTGCCAGCAGCTTATCGGCCAGGGAGAACATTCAGTACTTC
j_gene: TRBJ2-4
v_gene: TRBV7-9
len: 14
d_gene: .
abundance: .

CDR3aa: CSVSRLAGYRQETQYF
CDR3nt: TGCAGCGTTTCGCGACTAGCGGGGTACCGCCAAGAGACCCAGTACTTC
j_gene: TRBJ2-5
v_gene: TRBV29-1
len: 16
d_gene: TRBD2
abundance: many

CDR3aa: CASSLAHEQYF
CDR3nt: TGCGCCAGCAGCTTGGCCCACGAGCAGTACTTC
j_gene: TRBJ2-7
v_gene: TRBV5-1
len: 11
d_gene: .
abundance: .

CDR3aa: CASSQTDTTNEKLFF
CDR3nt: TGTGCCAGCAGCCAAACAGATACAACTAATGAAAAACTGTTTTTT
j_gene: TRBJ1-4
v_gene: TRBV3-1
len: 15
d_gene: .
abundance: .

CDR3aa: CSASRQHSGNTIYF
CDR3nt: TGCAGTGCTAGTAGACAGCACTCTGGAAACACCATATATTTT
j_gene: TRBJ1-3
v_gene: TRBV20-1
len: 14
d_gene: .
abundance: few

CDR3aa: CASSPEAGGTYEQYF
CDR3nt: TGTGCCAGTAGCCCCGAAGCGGGAGGGACCTACGAGCAGTACTTC
j_gene: TRBJ2-7
v_gene: TRBV19
len: 15
d_gene: TRBD2
abundance: many

CDR3aa: CASSYSMQAEKTQNF
CDR3nt: TGTGCCAGCAGTTACTCGATGCAGGCCGAAAAGACCCAGAACTTC
j_gene: TRBJ2-5
v_gene: TRBV6-5
len: 15
d_gene: .
abundance: .

CDR3aa: CASRVAQSSYNEQFF
CDR3nt: TGCGCCAGCAGGGTGGCACAGAGCTCCTACAATGAGCAGTTCTTC
j_gene: TRBJ2-1
v_gene: TRBV5-1
len: 15
d_gene: .
abundance: .

CDR3aa: CASSFDYLETQYF
CDR3nt: TGTGCCAGCAGTTTCGATTATTTGGAGACCCAGTACTTC
j_gene: TRBJ2-5
v_gene: TRBV6-2/TRBV6-3
len: 13
d_gene: .
abundance: few

CDR3aa: CAWDIGSVYTGELFF
CDR3nt: TGTGCCTGGGATATAGGCTCTGTGTACACCGGGGAGCTGTTTTTT
j_gene: TRBJ2-2
v_gene: TRBV30
len: 15
d_gene: .
abundance: few

CDR3aa: CSVRTGVTEAFF
CDR3nt: TGCAGCGTTCGTACAGGGGTCACTGAAGCTTTCTTT
j_gene: TRBJ1-1
v_gene: TRBV29-1
len: 12
d_gene: TRBD1
abundance: .

CDR3aa: CASSPGEAGKNSSLHF
CDR3nt: TGTGCCAGCTCACCAGGTGAGGCAGGGAAGAATTCATCCCTCCACTTT
j_gene: TRBJ1-6
v_gene: TRBV18
len: 16
d_gene: .
abundance: few

CDR3aa: CASSLAEGTGNTIYF
CDR3nt: TGTGCCAGCAGCTTAGCCGAGGGGACCGGAAACACCATATATTTT
j_gene: TRBJ1-3
v_gene: TRBV7-6
len: 15
d_gene: .
abundance: .

CDR3aa: CASSEVRTPLHF
CDR3nt: TGTGCCAGCAGTGAAGTGCGGACACCCCTCCACTTT
j_gene: TRBJ1-6
v_gene: TRBV6-1
len: 12
d_gene: .
abundance: many

CDR3aa: CASSPGTGDTQYF
CDR3nt: TGTGCCAGCAGTCCTGGGACAGGAGATACGCAGTATTTT
j_gene: TRBJ2-3
v_gene: TRBV3-1
len: 13
d_gene: TRBD1
abundance: few

CDR3aa: CASSLERGQTYEQYF
CDR3nt: TGTGCCAGCAGTCTAGAGCGGGGCCAGACCTACGAGCAGTACTTC
j_gene: TRBJ2-7
v_gene: TRBV6-5
len: 15
d_gene: TRBD2
abundance: .

CDR3aa: CSVNNNEQFF
CDR3nt: TGCAGCGTTAACAACAATGAGCAGTTCTTC
j_gene: TRBJ2-1
v_gene: TRBV29-1
len: 10
d_gene: .
abundance: .